This T cell receptor beta chain was captured by sequencing in a study of T-cell reconstitution after alpha-beta-depleted transplantation in children. Study results and limitations: Surviving recipient T cells and thymic progenitors accounted for the high day-60 TCRbeta diversity observed in some patients. T-cell counts and diversity at one year following transplant were attributed mainly to newly produced T cells.

A few counts support this clonotype. What it recognizes is unknown. Unique molecular identifiers were incorporated when the TCRbeta library was constructed. TCRdb ran MiXCR on the PCR reads and lists one entry per CDR3 protein. The table records about 580,000 distinct CDR3 sequences, around 23% of them present only once. This TCR derives from a boy younger than two who had a stem cell transplant for acute myeloid leukemia, so the T cells may come from the graft donor. This sample comprised PBMCs, mostly from graft donor cells, obtained 360 days after TCRalphabeta/CD19-depleted stem cell transplant.

The CDR3 is CASSLGQAEETQYF. In DNA, the CDR3 is TGTGCCAGCAGCTTGGGACAGGCTGAAGAGACCCAGTACTTC. The chain has TRBV5-4 and TRBJ2-5; D might be TRBD1 (6 bases). The CDR3 is 14 amino acids. In germline, CDR1 is SGHNT, CDR2 YYREEE (reference sequence). V was trimmed by 0 bases and J by 3 bases, leaving 9 bases between them.